The 19 T cell receptor beta chains below all came from one sample that was sequenced in a study of CD8+ T cells in alopecia areata. Following extraction, RNA underwent reverse transcription to cDNA, which served as the sequencing template. The method was immunoSEQ multiplex PCR; TCRdb's version includes in-frame clones alone and lacks a portion of them. The table lists about 110,000 clones, around 50% of them singletons. The treatment is: oral pan-JAK inhibitor, 5-10 mg twice daily. This material consisted of CD8+ T cells sorted from blood, taken at week 24, from a patient treated with tofacitinib. The receptor source for this set is a human donor with alopecia areata.

This clone has only a few counts. The chain combines TRBV7-9 with TRBJ1-1; D is uncertain. V was pared by 5 bases and J by 6 bases, with 7 bases between. This CDR3 spans 11 amino acids. The V gene's germline CDR1 is SEHNR and CDR2 FQNEAQ (reference sequence). The CDR3 bases are TGTGCCAGCAGCGGAACGGCTGAAGCTTTCTTT. Amino acids: CASSGTAEAFF.

The chain has TRBV13 and TRBJ2-1; 9 nucleotides align to TRBD2. Per the germline V gene, CDR1 is PRHDT and CDR2 is FYEKMQ (reference sequence). Trimming cost V 2 bases and J 7 bases; bases outside gene matches: 0. The CDR3 has 13 amino acids. The CDR3 region is CASSLLAGNEQFF. In DNA, the CDR3 is TGTGCCAGCAGCTTACTAGCGGGGAATGAGCAGTTCTTC. The whole variable domain, remainder taken from reference TRBV13 and TRBJ2-1, is AAGVIQSPRHLIKEKRETATLKCYPIPRHDTVYWYQQGPGQDPQFLISFYEKMQSDKGSIPDRFSAQQFSDYHSELNMSSLELGDSALYFCASSLLAGNEQFFGPGTRLTVL.

This clone showed up just once. The V and J genes are TRBV5-5 and TRBJ1-5, with D unresolved. The germline gives CDR1 SGHKS, CDR2 YYEKEE (reference sequence). The CDR3 runs to 16 residues. With 3 bases removed from V and 1 base from J, the gap between germline ends came to 14 bases. The CDR3 loop is CASSSDGSRSNQPQHF. Here the CDR3 DNA reads TGTGCCAGCAGCTCGGATGGGAGCCGCAGCAATCAGCCCCAGCATTTT.

The V gene is TRBV7-2, the J gene TRBJ2-1; 11 bases fit TRBD2. CDR3 length: 17 amino acids. Germline CDR1 reads SGHTA; CDR2 reads FQGNSA. Germline trimming cut 3 bases from V and 8 bases from J; bases unmatched to any gene: 12. CDR3: CASSLANSGGAFHEQFF. The CDR3 region has the DNA TGTGCCAGCAGCTTGGCTAATAGCGGGGGGGCCTTCCATGAGCAGTTCTTC.

The chain is built from TRBV7-9 and TRBJ2-1, with a possible D match to TRBD1 (6 bases). Trimming stripped 8 bases from V and 1 base from J, with 18 bases between. The germline CDR1 and CDR2 sequences are SEHNR and FQNEAQ (reference sequence). The CDR3 length is 16 residues. CDR3 in DNA: TGTGCCAGCTCGAGCAGGGGACCCCGATCCTACAATGAGCAGTTCTTC. It specifies CASSSRGPRSYNEQFF.

The chain employs TRBV6-4 and TRBJ1-1; no clear D. The ends were cut back, 0 bases at V and 2 bases at J, with 4 bases in the middle. The germline V gene has CDR1 MRHNA and CDR2 SNTAGT. CDR3 length: 13 amino acids. CDR3 protein: CASSDSSNTEAFF. As DNA, the CDR3 is TGTGCCAGCAGTGACTCCTCAAACACTGAAGCTTTCTTT.

The rearrangement joins TRBV2 to TRBJ1-2, with TRBD1 matching 11 bases. Germline CDR1 SNHLY, CDR2 FYNNEI. With 2 bases clipped from V and 2 bases from J, the junction kept 4 bases outside the gene matches. This CDR3 spans 16 amino acids. The CDR3 DNA is TGTGCCAGCAGTGAATTGAGGGACAGGGGGAACTATGGCTACACCTTC. It specifies CASSELRDRGNYGYTF.

The V gene is TRBV27, the J gene TRBJ2-3; D is perhaps TRBD2 (6 bases). Germline lookup yields CDR1 MNHEY and CDR2 SMNVEV (reference sequence). The CDR3 has 14 residues. V lost 3 bases to trimming and J lost 0 bases, with 7 bases between them. CDR3 sequence: CASSFGGSTDTQYF. In nucleotides, the CDR3 is TGTGCCAGCAGTTTTGGGGGGAGCACAGATACGCAGTATTTT.

The CDR3 region has the DNA TGTGCCACCAGCAGAGACCGGGACGGACCAGATACGCAGTATTTT. Translating it yields CATSRDRDGPDTQYF. The V call is TRBV15, the J call TRBJ2-3, with D possibly called TRBD1 or TRBD2 (5 bases each). V lost 0 bases, J lost 4 bases, and 11 bases lay in between. The CDR3 runs 15 residues. Germline V gives CDR1 LNHNV, CDR2 YYDKDF (reference sequence).

The rearrangement uses TRBV29-1 and TRBJ1-2; D perhaps matches TRBD1 (6 bases). The germline V and J ends were trimmed by 3 bases and 4 bases, with 12 bases remaining between them. The CDR3 contains 13 residues. Germline V gives CDR1 SQVTM, CDR2 ANQGSEA. CDR3 in amino acids: CSVEGGDIYGYTF. In DNA, the CDR3 is TGCAGCGTTGAGGGGGGGGACATCTATGGCTACACCTTC.

This sequence joins TRBV19 and TRBJ2-1; 7 nucleotides match TRBD1. This CDR3 has 15 amino acids. Germline V gene lookup returns CDR1 LNHDA and CDR2 SQIVND (reference sequence). V shed 3 bases, J shed 4 bases, and the junction held 6 bases outside the gene matches. CDR3 in amino acids: CASSMAGGRYNEQFF. Here the CDR3 DNA reads TGTGCCAGTAGTATGGCAGGGGGTCGTTACAATGAGCAGTTCTTC.

J is TRBJ1-1 and V is TRBV5-6, with D tentatively TRBD1 (5 bases). Trimming removed 1 base from V and 3 bases from J, with 10 bases in between. Germline CDR1 is SGHDT and CDR2 is YYEEEE. The length of the CDR3 is 14 residues. The CDR3 DNA sequence: TGTGCCAGCAGCTTGAGACAGTCCTACACTGAAGCTTTCTTT. Protein product: CASSLRQSYTEAFF.

The rearrangement links TRBV12-5 to TRBJ2-5, with D perhaps given as TRBD1 or TRBD2 (5 bases each). The germline gives CDR1 LGHNT, CDR2 FRNRAP. Trimming shortened V by 3 bases and J by 5 bases, and 13 bases separated the two germline ends. The CDR3 runs to 14 residues. The CDR3 coding sequence is TGTGCTAGTGGTTTAAGAGGGGCCGGGGAGACCCAGTACTTC. This translates into CASGLRGAGETQYF.

This rearrangement joins TRBV6-5 to TRBJ1-2; 9 nucleotides match TRBD1. Trimming cost V 2 bases and J 8 bases; bases outside gene matches: 3. From germline, CDR1 is MNHEY and CDR2 SVGAGI. The CDR3 runs to 13 residues. CDR3 amino acids: CASSYATGGGYTF. The CDR3 coding sequence is TGTGCCAGCAGTTACGCGACAGGGGGAGGCTACACCTTC.

The gene calls are TRBV7-2 and TRBJ1-5; D might be TRBD1 (6 bases). CDR3 size: 15 residues. The V gene lost 5 bases and the J gene lost 6 bases, with 17 bases spanning the gap. Germline CDR1 and CDR2: SGHTA and FQGNSA. The CDR3 spells CASSPRTANGQPQHF. In DNA, the CDR3 is TGTGCCAGCAGCCCTCGGACAGCGAACGGTCAGCCCCAGCATTTT.

The chain recombines TRBV6-1 with TRBJ2-3; D is unclear. V was shortened by 11 bases and J by 14 bases, with 11 bases between the two germline ends. The CDR3 is 8 residues long. Germline CDR1 reads MNHNS; CDR2 reads SASEGT. The CDR3 DNA reads TGTGCCGTGTATATGGTGTATTTT. Translation: CAVYMVYF.

This clone was counted between two and nine times. The chain is built from TRBV10-3 and TRBJ1-2; possible D gene TRBD1, 6 bases. Germline V gives CDR1 ENHRY, CDR2 SYGVKD. CDR3 length: 12 residues. Trimming shortened V by 6 bases and J by 5 bases, and 10 bases separated the two germline ends. CDR3 nucleotides: TGTGCCATCAGGGACAGTCGGTATGGCTACACCTTC. It encodes CAIRDSRYGYTF.

The chain uses TRBV29-1 and TRBJ1-1; 10 bases line up with TRBD1. The V and J ends lost 6 bases and 6 bases, in that order; junction bases with no gene match: 10. Per the germline V gene, CDR1 is SQVTM and CDR2 is ANQGSEA. This CDR3 has 14 residues. CDR3 in amino acids: CSVLGQGEGSEAFF. CDR3 DNA sequence: TGCAGCGTACTCGGACAGGGGGAGGGGTCTGAAGCTTTCTTT. The whole variable domain, remainder taken from reference TRBV29-1 and TRBJ1-1, is SAVISQKPSRDICQRGTSLTIQCQVDSQVTMMFWYRQQPGQSLTLIATANQGSEATYESGFVIDKFPISRPNLTFSTLTVSNMSPEDSSIYLCSVLGQGEGSEAFFGQGTRLTVV.

J is TRBJ1-2 and V is TRBV2; D unresolved. V shed 8 bases and J shed 3 bases, with 16 bases lying between them. Germline V CDR1 and CDR2: SNHLY, FYNNEI. The CDR3 is made up of 14 amino acids. Written as DNA, the CDR3 is TGTGCCAGCTACCGCGGGGATAGGGACTATGGCTACACCTTC. Residues: CASYRGDRDYGYTF.